Included here is one T cell receptor (beta chain) sequence, with context. These data originate in a study of CD8 T cells in Susac syndrome. V dropped 2 bases and J dropped 5; count of bases not matched to a gene: 5. Looked up from germline, CDR1 is MDHEN and CDR2 is SYDVKM. This CDR3 region has 15 residues. The authors reverse transcribed roughly 0.5 to 1 ug RNA with random hexamers. Each CDR3 protein gets one entry after TCRdb re-called the immunoSEQ multiplex PCR reads with MiXCR. The table includes some 160,000 distinct CDR3 sequences, roughly 95% detected once. The sequenced material came from CD8+ T cells from PBMCs. This TCR came from a human donor with multiple sclerosis. The chain has TRBV28 and TRBJ2-5; 10 positions match TRBD2. The CDR3 spells CASSLEAGGPETQYF. The CDR3 DNA is TGTGCCAGCAGTTTAGAAGCGGGAGGGCCGGAGACCCAGTACTTC. The whole variable domain, filled in from reference TRBV28 and TRBJ2-5, reads DVKVTQSSRYLVKRTGEKVFLECVQDMDHENMFWYRQDPGLGLRLIYFSYDVKMKEKGDIPEGYSVSREKKERFSLILESASTNQTSMYLCASSLEAGGPETQYFGPGTRLLVL.